One sample yielded the 3 T cell receptor beta chains listed below, sequenced in a study of T cell responses to AZD1222 COVID-19 vaccine. Generated by immunoSEQ multiplex PCR, the TCRdb table keeps only in-frame clones and is missing some. The sample includes about 100,000 clones, more than 75% of them seen just once. The input for sequencing was peripheral blood, taken on day 0 of MenACWY control vaccination. The receptors were sampled from an adult in good health.

The V and J genes are TRBV23-1 and TRBJ2-7, with 8 bases that match TRBD2. TRBV23-1 is identified as an open reading frame with a role that is uncertain. The V gene end was trimmed by 11 bases and the J gene end by 2 bases; junction bases not matched to a gene: 5. The CDR3 is 12 amino acids. The CDR3 nucleotides read TGCGCCCGGGGGGGGGCCCCCTACGAGCAGTACTTC. It codes for CARGGAPYEQYF.

This chain joins TRBV19 and TRBJ2-3; D is ambiguous. CDR3 length: 15 amino acids. The ends were cut back, 0 bases at V and 3 bases at J, with 10 bases in the middle. The germline CDR1 and CDR2 sequences are LNHDA and SQIVND (reference sequence). The CDR3 DNA sequence: TGTGCCAGTAGTATAGATGAGGACGTAACAGATACGCAGTATTTT. Translated: CASSIDEDVTDTQYF.

The chain has TRBV29-1 and TRBJ2-3; 13 nucleotides match TRBD2. In germline, CDR1 is SQVTM, CDR2 ANQGSEA. The CDR3 spans 14 residues. After removal of 6 bases from V and 4 bases from J, the junction contained 4 bases not matched to a gene. The CDR3 sequence: CSVLTSGRSDTQYF. CDR3 sequence (DNA): TGCAGCGTACTGACTAGCGGGAGGTCAGATACGCAGTATTTT.